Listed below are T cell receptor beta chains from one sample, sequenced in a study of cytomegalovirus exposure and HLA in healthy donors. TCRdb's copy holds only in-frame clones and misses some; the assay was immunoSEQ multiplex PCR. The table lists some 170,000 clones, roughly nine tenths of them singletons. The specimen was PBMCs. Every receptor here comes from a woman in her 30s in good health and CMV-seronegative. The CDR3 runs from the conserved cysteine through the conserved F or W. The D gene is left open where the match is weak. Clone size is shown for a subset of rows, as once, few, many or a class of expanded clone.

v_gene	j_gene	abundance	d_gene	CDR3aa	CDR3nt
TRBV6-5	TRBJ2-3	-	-	CASGSASTDTQYF	TGTGCCAGTGGGAGTGCTAGCACAGATACGCAGTATTTT
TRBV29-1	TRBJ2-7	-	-	CSVETTGDSYEQYF	TGCAGCGTTGAAACAACAGGCGACTCCTACGAGCAGTACTTC
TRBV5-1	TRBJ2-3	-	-	CASSGRSSTDTQYF	TGCGCCAGCAGCGGCAGGTCTAGCACAGATACGCAGTATTTT
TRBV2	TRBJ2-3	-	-	CASMGGAGTDTQYF	TGTGCCAGCATGGGGGGGGCTGGCACAGATACGCAGTATTTT
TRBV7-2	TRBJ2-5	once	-	CASSLAWQGETQYF	TGTGCCAGCAGCTTAGCATGGCAGGGAGAGACCCAGTACTTC
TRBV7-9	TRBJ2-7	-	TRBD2	CASRLASGRAEGYEQYF	TGTGCCAGCAGGCTCGCTAGCGGGAGGGCCGAGGGCTACGAGCAGTACTTC
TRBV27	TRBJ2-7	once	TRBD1	CASRWTGGSYEQYF	TGTGCCAGCAGGTGGACAGGGGGATCCTACGAGCAGTACTTC
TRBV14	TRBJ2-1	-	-	CASSQGPWSYNEQFF	TGTGCCAGCAGCCAGGGCCCCTGGTCCTACAATGAGCAGTTCTTC
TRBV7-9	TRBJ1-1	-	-	CSSSLGGHTEAFF	TGTTCCAGCAGCTTAGGCGGGCACACTGAAGCTTTCTTT
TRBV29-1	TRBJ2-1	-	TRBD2	CSVEGGRALQEQFF	TGCAGCGTTGAGGGCGGGAGGGCGCTTCAAGAGCAGTTCTTC
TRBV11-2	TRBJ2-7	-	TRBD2	CASRAGGFAYEQYF	TGTGCCAGCAGAGCCGGGGGGTTCGCCTACGAGCAGTACTTC
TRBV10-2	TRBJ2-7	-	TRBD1	CASRGRGYYGQYF	TGCGCCAGCAGAGGCAGGGGGTACTACGGGCAGTACTTC
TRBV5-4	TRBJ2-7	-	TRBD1	CASSPQKQGAYYEQYF	TGTGCCAGCAGCCCACAAAAACAGGGGGCATACTACGAGCAGTACTTC
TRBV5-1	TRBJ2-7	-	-	CASSLVAGSLAGEQYF	TGCGCCAGCAGCTTGGTCGCCGGGTCCCTCGCGGGAGAGCAGTACTTC
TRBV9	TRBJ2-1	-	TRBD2	CASSEGLAGAPGYNEQFF	TGTGCCAGCAGCGAGGGTCTAGCGGGAGCTCCGGGATACAATGAGCAGTTCTTC
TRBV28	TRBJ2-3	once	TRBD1	CASSLGTASTDTQYF	TGTGCCAGCAGTTTAGGGACAGCTAGCACAGATACGCAGTATTTT
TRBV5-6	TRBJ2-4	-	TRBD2	CASSFRGVAKNIQYF	TGTGCCAGCAGCTTCCGGGGGGTGGCCAAAAACATTCAGTACTTC
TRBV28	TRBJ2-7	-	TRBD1	CASSEPGQGAYEQYF	TGTGCCAGCAGCGAGCCGGGACAGGGGGCCTACGAGCAGTACTTC
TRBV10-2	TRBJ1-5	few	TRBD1	CASSEVGGSNQPQHF	TGCGCCAGCAGTGAGGTAGGGGGCAGCAATCAGCCCCAGCATTTT
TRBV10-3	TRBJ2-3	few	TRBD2	CAISEVSGRADTQYF	TGTGCCATCAGTGAGGTTAGCGGGAGGGCAGATACGCAGTATTTT
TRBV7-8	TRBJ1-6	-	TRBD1	CASSYGDRGNSPLHF	TGTGCCAGCAGCTACGGGGACAGGGGGAATTCCCCCCTCCACTTT